The present T cell receptor beta chain was sequenced within a study of neurological immune-mediated disorders. Overall study findings and caveats: The multiple sclerosis repertoire cluster was not associated with any clinical or MRI feature, with the authors stating that larger cohorts are needed. According to phylogenetic grouping, one related-CDR3 cluster, a possible signature, contained the repertoires of 18 of 34 multiple sclerosis patients. HTLV-1-associated myelopathy had the most TCR clonal expansion, while multiple sclerosis had the least, a level that fell below healthy controls.

TCRdb independently ran MiXCR on the 5' RACE reads; one entry per CDR3 protein. The sample shows 45,000 to 65,000 distinct CDR3 sequences, 4% to 5.5% of them seen only once. The germline CDR1 and CDR2 sequences are DFQATT and SNEGSKA (reference sequence). This CDR3 is built from 13 residues. Only a few counts were recorded for this clonotype. What it recognizes is unknown. Germline is not matched at one junction end, which may reflect a read error. The sequenced sample was PBMCs. The sequence was collected from a man aged 50 or older with multiple sclerosis. This sequence joins TRBV20-1 and TRBJ1-5, with D uncertain. CDR3: CSAREGSNQPQNF. In DNA, the CDR3 is TGCAGTGCTAGAGAGGGTAGCAATCAGCCCCAGAATTTT.